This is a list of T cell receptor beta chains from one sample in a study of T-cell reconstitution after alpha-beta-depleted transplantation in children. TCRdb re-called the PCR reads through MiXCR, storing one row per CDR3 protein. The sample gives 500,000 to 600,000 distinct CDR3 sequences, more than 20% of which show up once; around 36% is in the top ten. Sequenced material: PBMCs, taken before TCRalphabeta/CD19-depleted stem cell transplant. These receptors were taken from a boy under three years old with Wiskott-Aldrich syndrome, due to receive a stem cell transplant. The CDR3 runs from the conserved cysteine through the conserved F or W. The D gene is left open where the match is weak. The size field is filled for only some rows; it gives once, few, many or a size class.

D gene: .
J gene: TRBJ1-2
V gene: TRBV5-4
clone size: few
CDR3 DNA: TGTGCCAGCAGCTTGGTAGGGCAGCCCTATGGCTACACCTTC
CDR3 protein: CASSLVGQPYGYTF

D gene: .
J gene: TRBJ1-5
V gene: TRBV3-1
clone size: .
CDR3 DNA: TGTGCCTGCACCCAAGAGACGGGGGCGGGTCAGCCCCAGCATTTT
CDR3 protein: CACTQETGAGQPQHF

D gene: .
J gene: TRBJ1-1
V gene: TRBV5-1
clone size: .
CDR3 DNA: TGCGCCAGCAGCGGAGGCCAAGATTTGGCTGAAGCTTTCTTT
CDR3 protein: CASSGGQDLAEAFF

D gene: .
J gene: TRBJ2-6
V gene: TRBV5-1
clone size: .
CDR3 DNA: TGCGCCAGCAGCCTTCGAGATACTGGGGCCAACGTCCTGACTTTC
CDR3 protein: CASSLRDTGANVLTF

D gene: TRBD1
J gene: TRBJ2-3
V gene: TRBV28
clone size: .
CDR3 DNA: TGTGCCACCAGGGACAGCTCAGATACGCAGTATTTT
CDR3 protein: CATRDSSDTQYF

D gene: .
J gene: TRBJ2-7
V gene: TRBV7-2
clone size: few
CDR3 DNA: TGTGCCAGCAGCTTAGAAGGGGGGCGCCACGAGCAGTACTTC
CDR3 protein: CASSLEGGRHEQYF

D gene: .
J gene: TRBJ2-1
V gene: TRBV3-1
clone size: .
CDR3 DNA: TGTGCCAGCAGCCAAAGGGGCTACAATGAGCAGTTCTTC
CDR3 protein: CASSQRGYNEQFF

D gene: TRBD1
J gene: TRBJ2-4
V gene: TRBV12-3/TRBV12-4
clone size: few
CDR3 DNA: TGTGCCAGCAGTTTAGGGGGGCCCGGACAGGGTTATATGAGGTACTTC
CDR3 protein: CASSLGGPGQGYMRYF

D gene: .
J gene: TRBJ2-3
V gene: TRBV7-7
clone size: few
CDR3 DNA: TGTGCCATCGCGGGGTTGCGGCGCACAGATACGCAGTATTTT
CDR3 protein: CAIAGLRRTDTQYF

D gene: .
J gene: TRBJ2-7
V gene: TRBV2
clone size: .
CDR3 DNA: TGTGCCAGCACAGTGGCAGGGAAAGCCTCCGAGCAGTACTTC
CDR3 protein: CASTVAGKASEQYF

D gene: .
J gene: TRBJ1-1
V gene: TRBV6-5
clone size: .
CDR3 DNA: TGTGCCAGCAGTTACTCGCGGGAGAACACTGAAGCTTTCTTT
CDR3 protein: CASSYSRENTEAFF

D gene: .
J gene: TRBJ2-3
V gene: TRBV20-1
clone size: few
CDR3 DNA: TGCAGTGCTAGGGCTAGTTATGGAGATACGCAGTATTTT
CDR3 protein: CSARASYGDTQYF

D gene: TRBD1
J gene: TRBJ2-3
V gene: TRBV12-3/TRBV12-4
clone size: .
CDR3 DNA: TGTGCCAGCAGTTTCCGGGACAGCCTCACAGATACGCAGTATTTT
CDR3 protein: CASSFRDSLTDTQYF

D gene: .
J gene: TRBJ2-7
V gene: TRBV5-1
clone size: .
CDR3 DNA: TGCGCCAGCAGCTTGGATTTAGGACTCTACGAGCAGTACTTC
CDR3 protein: CASSLDLGLYEQYF

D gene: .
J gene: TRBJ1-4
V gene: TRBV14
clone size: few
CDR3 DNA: TGTGCCAGCAGCCGCTTAACGGGGGTGGCTAATGAAAAACTGTTTTTT
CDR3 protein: CASSRLTGVANEKLFF

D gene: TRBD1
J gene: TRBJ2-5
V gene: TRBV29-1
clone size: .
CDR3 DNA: TGCAGCGTTGATGGACAGGGTGGCGAGACCCAGTACTTC
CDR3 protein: CSVDGQGGETQYF

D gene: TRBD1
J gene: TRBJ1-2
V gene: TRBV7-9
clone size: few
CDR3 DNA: TGTGCCAGCAGCCAGGGGGGATTGAGGGATGGCTACACCTTC
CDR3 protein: CASSQGGLRDGYTF

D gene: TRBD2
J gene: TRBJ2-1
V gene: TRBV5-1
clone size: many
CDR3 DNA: TGCGCCAGCAGCTTGACTAGCGGGACTTACAATGAGCAGTTCTTC
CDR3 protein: CASSLTSGTYNEQFF